These T cell receptor beta chains were read from a single sample in a study of blood T cell repertoires in COVID-19. TCRdb keeps only in-frame clones here, not all; method: immunoSEQ multiplex PCR. The table records roughly 300,000 clones, over 75% of them present only once. Sequences were obtained from peripheral blood. These receptors were taken from a woman aged 45 to 65 who had recovered from COVID-19. The CDR3 runs from the conserved cysteine through the conserved F or W. D genes are given only for firm matches. Only some rows state a clone size, as once, few, many or a class for expanded clones.

CDR3nt: TGTGCCAGCAGTATCACAGGGTTTGTAGTCAATGAGCAGTTCTTC
CDR3aa: CASSITGFVVNEQFF
j_gene: TRBJ2-1
v_gene: TRBV6-5
abundance: -
d_gene: -

CDR3nt: TGTGCCAGCAGTTTATCTTTCCGGGCCCGGGGCTACAATGAGCAGTTCTTC
CDR3aa: CASSLSFRARGYNEQFF
j_gene: TRBJ2-1
v_gene: TRBV28
abundance: -
d_gene: -

CDR3nt: TGTGCCAGCAGTTCAAATCAGCCCCAGCATTTT
CDR3aa: CASSSNQPQHF
j_gene: TRBJ1-5
v_gene: TRBV6-6
abundance: -
d_gene: -

CDR3nt: TGTGCCAGTAGTGAGCGGGACTCTGGTTCACCCCTCCACTTT
CDR3aa: CASSERDSGSPLHF
j_gene: TRBJ1-6
v_gene: TRBV19
abundance: once
d_gene: -

CDR3nt: TGTGCCAGCGGTAAGGGACAGGGGTGGAACGAGCAGTACTTC
CDR3aa: CASGKGQGWNEQYF
j_gene: TRBJ2-7
v_gene: TRBV9
abundance: -
d_gene: TRBD1

CDR3nt: TGTGCCAGCAGTCAGGGGACAGTCTCGGTTTTCCTTTCGGGTCAGCCCCAGCATTTT
CDR3aa: CASSQGTVSVFLSGQPQHF
j_gene: TRBJ1-5
v_gene: TRBV6-2/TRBV6-3
abundance: -
d_gene: TRBD1

CDR3nt: TGTGCCAGCAGCTTAGGTTTGGGCGGGACGGATACAGATACGCAGTATTTT
CDR3aa: CASSLGLGGTDTDTQYF
j_gene: TRBJ2-3
v_gene: TRBV11-3
abundance: -
d_gene: -

CDR3nt: TGTGCCAGCAGTGACAGGGCAATGGAAAAACTGTTTTTT
CDR3aa: CASSDRAMEKLFF
j_gene: TRBJ1-4
v_gene: TRBV25-1
abundance: once
d_gene: -

CDR3nt: TGTGCCAGCACCAAGGACAGGTTAGTCAATGAGCAGTTCTTC
CDR3aa: CASTKDRLVNEQFF
j_gene: TRBJ2-1
v_gene: TRBV7-8
abundance: -
d_gene: TRBD1

CDR3nt: TGTGCCAGCAGCTTATCTTCAGGTGGTTACTATGGCTACACCTTC
CDR3aa: CASSLSSGGYYGYTF
j_gene: TRBJ1-2
v_gene: TRBV7-9
abundance: -
d_gene: -

CDR3nt: TGTGCCAGCAGTTACACCCACAGGGGGAACTATGGCTACACCTTC
CDR3aa: CASSYTHRGNYGYTF
j_gene: TRBJ1-2
v_gene: TRBV6-5
abundance: few
d_gene: TRBD1

CDR3nt: TGTGCCAGCTACAGCCTCTCCTACAATGAGCAGTTCTTC
CDR3aa: CASYSLSYNEQFF
j_gene: TRBJ2-1
v_gene: TRBV11-2
abundance: -
d_gene: -

CDR3nt: TGTGCCGCCCGGCAGGGGCTACACTACGAGCAGTACTTC
CDR3aa: CAARQGLHYEQYF
j_gene: TRBJ2-7
v_gene: TRBV7-2
abundance: once
d_gene: -

CDR3nt: TGTGCCAGCAGCTTAGTGGGCAACAATGAGCAGTTCTTC
CDR3aa: CASSLVGNNEQFF
j_gene: TRBJ2-1
v_gene: TRBV11-2
abundance: -
d_gene: -

CDR3nt: TGTGCCAGCAGCCAAGAAGTTCGGGGGGGGAGCACAGATACGCAGTATTTT
CDR3aa: CASSQEVRGGSTDTQYF
j_gene: TRBJ2-3
v_gene: TRBV4-2
abundance: once
d_gene: TRBD2

CDR3nt: TGTGCCAGCAGCCCGAGACAGGGCGATTCACCCCTCCACTTT
CDR3aa: CASSPRQGDSPLHF
j_gene: TRBJ1-6
v_gene: TRBV5-5
abundance: -
d_gene: TRBD1

CDR3nt: TGTGCCAGTAGTAGAGGGACAGCTGAAGCTTTCTTT
CDR3aa: CASSRGTAEAFF
j_gene: TRBJ1-1
v_gene: TRBV19
abundance: -
d_gene: TRBD1